The 21 T cell receptor beta chains in this list originate from one sample, sequenced in a study of cytomegalovirus exposure and HLA in healthy donors. The PCR used 60 Vbeta and 13 Jbeta primers. Using immunoSEQ multiplex PCR, the repertoire was profiled, and TCRdb retains in-frame clones only, with some absent. Of some 180,000 clones listed, 76% were seen once; the top ten hold about 1.5%. The sample was PBMCs. Receptors were obtained from a young man in good health and CMV-seronegative.

The chain links TRBV5-1 to TRBJ2-1, with D unclear. There are 12 residues in the CDR3. The germline V gene has CDR1 SGHRS and CDR2 YFSETQ. V shed 0 bases and J shed 10 bases, with 8 bases lying between them. CDR3 in amino acids: CASSLDFGEQFF. For the CDR3, the DNA is TGCGCCAGCAGCTTGGATTTTGGCGAGCAGTTCTTC.

The J gene is TRBJ1-1, the V gene TRBV29-1; possibly TRBD1 for D (5 bases). The germline CDR1 and CDR2 sequences are SQVTM and ANQGSEA. V gave up 4 bases and J gave up 4 bases, with 7 bases separating them. The CDR3 consists of 11 residues. The DNA of the CDR3 is TGCAGCGTTGGGGGCGCCACTGAAGCTTTCTTT. Translating gives CSVGGATEAFF. Complete variable domain (other parts from reference TRBV29-1 and TRBJ1-1): SAVISQKPSRDICQRGTSLTIQCQVDSQVTMMFWYRQQPGQSLTLIATANQGSEATYESGFVIDKFPISRPNLTFSTLTVSNMSPEDSSIYLCSVGGATEAFFGQGTRLTVV.

This clone was observed a few times. The rearrangement uses TRBV19 and TRBJ2-3; 15 positions match TRBD2. The CDR3 runs to 17 residues. Per germline, CDR1 LNHDA and CDR2 SQIVND (reference sequence). J was trimmed by 1 base and V by 9 bases; bases with no gene match: 8. The CDR3 region is CASAGTSGGPGTDTQYF. The CDR3 bases are TGTGCCAGCGCTGGGACTAGCGGGGGGCCGGGCACAGATACGCAGTATTTT.

The chain has TRBV18 and TRBJ2-5; TRBD1 aligns across 8 bases. V gave up 2 bases and J gave up 4 bases; unmatched junction bases: 3. The CDR3 length is 14 residues. CDR1 and CDR2 from the germline V gene are KGHSH and LQKENI. The CDR3 nucleotides are TGTGCCAGCTCACCAGGACAGGGTAGAGAGACCCAGTACTTC. Translation: CASSPGQGRETQYF.

The rearrangement links TRBV6-4 to TRBJ1-1; D is unresolved. This CDR3 has 14 residues. Trimming left V 7 bases short and J 0 bases short, with 12 bases between. Germline V gene sequence: CDR1 MRHNA, CDR2 SNTAGT. CDR3 protein: CASTPTSMNTEAFF. The CDR3 DNA sequence: TGTGCCAGCACCCCAACGAGCATGAACACTGAAGCTTTCTTT.

This sequence joins TRBV14 and TRBJ1-1; D remains ambiguous. In germline, CDR1 is SGHDN, CDR2 FVKESK. This CDR3 region has 16 residues. The V end lost 4 bases, the J end lost 0 bases, and 15 bases lay between the germline ends. The CDR3 region has the DNA TGTGCCAGCAGCCCCCGACAACAGAGAATGAACACTGAAGCTTTCTTT. Protein sequence: CASSPRQQRMNTEAFF.

J is TRBJ2-5 and V is TRBV30; 7 bases align to TRBD2. From germline, CDR1 is GTSNPN and CDR2 SVGIG (reference sequence). Germline trimming cut 3 bases from V and 9 bases from J; bases unmatched to any gene: 4. The CDR3 runs 11 residues. The chain's CDR3 is CAWRGRESQYF. The CDR3 nucleotides read TGTGCCTGGAGGGGGCGGGAGTCCCAGTACTTC.

This chain connects TRBV28 to TRBJ2-1, with a tentative D call TRBD2 (6 bases). V shed 7 bases and J shed 7 bases, with 23 bases lying between them. The germline V gene encodes CDR1 MDHEN and CDR2 SYDVKM. This CDR3 region has 16 residues. CDR3 loop: CASIPPAGSTPNEQFF. The CDR3 DNA reads TGTGCCAGCATTCCACCCGCGGGGTCCACCCCTAATGAGCAGTTCTTC.

This clone was seen a handful of times. The chain is built from TRBV14 and TRBJ2-1; D uncertain. Trimming cost V 3 bases and J 2 bases, with 5 bases left between them. From germline, CDR1 is SGHDN and CDR2 FVKESK. CDR3 length: 13 residues. The CDR3 is CASSHQTYNEQFF. The CDR3 DNA is TGTGCCAGCAGCCATCAAACCTACAATGAGCAGTTCTTC.

CDR3 in amino acids: CASTPRGGSYNEQFF. The CDR3 DNA reads as TGTGCCAGCACCCCCCGGGGGGGGTCCTACAATGAGCAGTTCTTC. This sequence joins TRBV11-2 and TRBJ2-1; 8 bases map to TRBD2. Germline V gene sequence: CDR1 SGHAT, CDR2 FQNNGV. The CDR3 sequence is 15 residues long. Trimming cost V 7 bases and J 1 base; bases outside gene matches: 6.

The chain recombines TRBV20-1 with TRBJ1-3; no definite D call. The CDR3 has 11 amino acids. Germline CDR1 is DFQATT and CDR2 is SNEGSKA (reference sequence). Trimming took 5 bases from V and 2 from J, leaving 4 bases between them. This chain's CDR3 is CSAGPGNTIYF. The CDR3 nucleotides read TGCAGTGCTGGCCCTGGAAACACCATATATTTT.

The chain has TRBV10-3 and TRBJ2-5; D may be TRBD1 (6 bases). With 11 bases removed from V and 5 bases from J, the gap between germline ends came to 12 bases. There are 11 residues in the CDR3. Germline V gives CDR1 ENHRY, CDR2 SYGVKD. The CDR3 reads CAAGQTETQYF. For the CDR3, the DNA is TGTGCCGCCGGACAGACGGAGACCCAGTACTTC.

The chain uses TRBV19 and TRBJ2-3; D not certain. In germline, CDR1 is LNHDA, CDR2 SQIVND (reference sequence). CDR3 length: 12 residues. Trimming removed 5 bases from V and 4 bases from J, with 7 bases in between. This CDR3 is CASSRNPDTQYF. Written as DNA, the CDR3 is TGTGCCAGTAGTCGTAATCCAGATACGCAGTATTTT.

The chain carries TRBV28 and TRBJ2-7; 7 bases line up with TRBD1. This CDR3 spans 15 amino acids. Germline V gives CDR1 MDHEN, CDR2 SYDVKM. The ends lost 6 bases at V and 0 bases at J; junction bases unmatched: 8. The CDR3 reads CASRKGASVSYEQYF. CDR3 DNA sequence: TGTGCCAGCAGGAAGGGGGCCTCCGTCTCCTACGAGCAGTACTTC.

This clone appeared once. The chain uses TRBV5-5 and TRBJ1-4; the match to TRBD1 covers 10 bases. CDR3 length equals 15 residues. From germline, CDR1 is SGHKS and CDR2 YYEKEE (reference sequence). The V segment lost 1 base and the J segment 8 bases; nucleotides outside the gene matches: 5. This chain's CDR3 is CASSLRGTGEEKLFF. The DNA of the CDR3 is TGTGCCAGCAGCTTGCGAGGGACAGGGGAGGAAAAACTGTTTTTT.

J is TRBJ2-1 and V is TRBV19; TRBD1 might be the D (6 bases). This CDR3 is 15 amino acids long. V was pared by 4 bases and J by 0 bases, with 10 bases between. Germline V gene sequence: CDR1 LNHDA, CDR2 SQIVND (reference sequence). The CDR3 bases are TGTGCCAGTAGTACCACAGGGAGCTCCTACAATGAGCAGTTCTTC. This gives the protein CASSTTGSSYNEQFF.

The CDR3: CASSYGGRVAKNIQYF. The CDR3 DNA sequence: TGTGCCAGCAGTTACGGGGGGAGGGTAGCCAAAAACATTCAGTACTTC. The chain combines TRBV6-6 with TRBJ2-4; 7 bases fit TRBD2. Germline V gene lookup returns CDR1 MNHNY and CDR2 SVGAGI (reference sequence). With V trimmed by 2 bases and J by 0 bases, 4 bases remained unmatched. The CDR3 covers 16 residues.

The rearrangement joins TRBV5-1 to TRBJ1-2, with 7 bases that match TRBD1. The CDR3 consists of 19 residues. J lost 4 bases, V lost 7 bases, and 25 bases had no gene match. Per the germline V gene, CDR1 is SGHRS and CDR2 is YFSETQ. CDR3: CASGENFDRVRTWGYGYTF. The CDR3 DNA reads TGCGCCAGCGGTGAAAATTTTGACAGGGTCCGCACCTGGGGCTATGGCTACACCTTC.

The chain recombines TRBV18 with TRBJ1-2; 7 bases fit TRBD1. CDR1 and CDR2 (germline): KGHSH, LQKENI. CDR3 length equals 14 residues. With 5 bases clipped from V and 0 bases from J, the junction kept 3 bases outside the gene matches. The CDR3 here is CASSNRGPNYGYTF. For the CDR3, the DNA is TGTGCCAGCTCAAATAGGGGGCCTAACTATGGCTACACCTTC.

The J gene is TRBJ2-1, the V gene TRBV18; 14 nucleotides align to TRBD2. CDR1 and CDR2 from the germline V gene are KGHSH and LQKENI. The length of the CDR3 is 14 residues. V trimming: 8 bases; J trimming: 5 bases; junction bases outside the gene matches: 2. The CDR3 region is CASATSGGDNEQFF. In DNA, the CDR3 is TGTGCCAGCGCGACTAGCGGGGGGGACAATGAGCAGTTCTTC.

Regarding this clone: A far larger clone is just one base off, so this is likely a read error. This chain joins TRBV4-1 and TRBJ1-1, with D unresolved. Germline V CDR1 and CDR2: MGHRA, YSYEKL. This CDR3 contains 15 residues. V was pared by 3 bases and J by 4 bases, with 15 bases between. DNA for the CDR3: TGCGCCAGCAGCCACCCCCCGGGGATTCCCACTGAAGCTTTCTTT. This codes for CASSHPPGIPTEAFF.